The entry that follows covers one T cell receptor beta chain sequence. Its antigen is not known. These data belong to a study of identical twins. Whole-study results and caveats: Conclusions came from cross-sectional statistical analysis, not from following the same donors.

TCRdb re-called the 5' RACE reads with MiXCR, one entry per CDR3 protein. In the table there are hundreds of thousands of distinct CDR3 sequences, roughly an eighth of which are singletons. Germline CDR1 and CDR2: SEHNR and FQNEAQ (reference sequence). The V segment lost 5 bases and the J segment 6 bases; nucleotides outside the gene matches: 0. This CDR3 is built from 13 residues. Separately, the same data were catalogued under a study of yellow fever vaccine responses in identical twins.

The source material was CD8+ T cells sorted from blood. The source is a woman aged 18-30 years in good health. The V call is TRBV7-9, the J call TRBJ1-4; 10 bases align to TRBD1. The CDR3 DNA sequence: TGTGCCAGCAGCGGACAGGGGGATGAAAAACTGTTTTTT. It yields the protein CASSGQGDEKLFF. The full variable domain, with the rest looked up from reference TRBV7-9 and TRBJ1-4, is DTGVSQNPRHKITKRGQNVTFRCDPISEHNRLYWYRQTLGQGPEFLTYFQNEAQLEKSRLLSDRFSAERPKGSFSTLEIQRTEQGDSAMYLCASSGQGDEKLFFGSGTQLSVL.